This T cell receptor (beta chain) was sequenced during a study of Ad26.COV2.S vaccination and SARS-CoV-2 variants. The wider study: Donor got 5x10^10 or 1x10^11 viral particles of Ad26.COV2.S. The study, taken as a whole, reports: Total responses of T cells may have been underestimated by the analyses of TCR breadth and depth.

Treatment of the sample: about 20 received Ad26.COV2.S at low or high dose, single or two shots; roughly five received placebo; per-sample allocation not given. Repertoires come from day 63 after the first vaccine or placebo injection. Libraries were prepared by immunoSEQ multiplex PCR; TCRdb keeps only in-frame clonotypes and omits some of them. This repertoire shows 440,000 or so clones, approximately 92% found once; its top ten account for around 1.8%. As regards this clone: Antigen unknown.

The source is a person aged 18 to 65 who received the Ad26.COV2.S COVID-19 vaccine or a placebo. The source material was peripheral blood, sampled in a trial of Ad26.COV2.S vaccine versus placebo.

CDR3 sequence: CASSGWTGDSNQPQHF. The CDR3 DNA sequence: TGTGCCAGCAGCGGCTGGACAGGGGACTCTAATCAGCCCCAGCATTTT. This chain links TRBV5-6 with TRBJ1-5, with 9 bases lining up with TRBD1. The CDR3 length is 16 residues. Germline CDR1 and CDR2: SGHDT and YYEEEE. The J segment lost 4 bases and the V segment lost 4 bases, leaving 9 bases of the junction unmatched.